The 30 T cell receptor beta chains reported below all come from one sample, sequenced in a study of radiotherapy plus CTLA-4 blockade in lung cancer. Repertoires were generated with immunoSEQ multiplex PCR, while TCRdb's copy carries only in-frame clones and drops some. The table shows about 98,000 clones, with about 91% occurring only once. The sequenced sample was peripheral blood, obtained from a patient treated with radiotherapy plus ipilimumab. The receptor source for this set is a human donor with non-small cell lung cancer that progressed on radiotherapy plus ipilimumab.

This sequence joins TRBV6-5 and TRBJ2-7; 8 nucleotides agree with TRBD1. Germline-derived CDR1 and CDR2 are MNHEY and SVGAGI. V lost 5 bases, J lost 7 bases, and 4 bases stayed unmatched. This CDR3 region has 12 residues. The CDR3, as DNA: TGTGCCAGCAGTGCCAGGGGGCGGGAGCAGTACTTC. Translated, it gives CASSARGREQYF.

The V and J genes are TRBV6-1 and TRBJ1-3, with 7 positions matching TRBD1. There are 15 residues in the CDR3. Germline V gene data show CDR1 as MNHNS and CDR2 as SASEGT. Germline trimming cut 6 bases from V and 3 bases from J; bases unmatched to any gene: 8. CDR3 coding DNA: TGTGCCAGCAGGAACACAGGGGTCCTTGGAAACACCATATATTTT. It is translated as CASRNTGVLGNTIYF.

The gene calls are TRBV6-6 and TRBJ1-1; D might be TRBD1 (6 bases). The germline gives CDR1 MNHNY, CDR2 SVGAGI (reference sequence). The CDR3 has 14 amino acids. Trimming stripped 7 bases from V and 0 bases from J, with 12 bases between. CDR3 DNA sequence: TGTGCCAGCACCCGAACAGGGATGAACACTGAAGCTTTCTTT. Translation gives CASTRTGMNTEAFF.

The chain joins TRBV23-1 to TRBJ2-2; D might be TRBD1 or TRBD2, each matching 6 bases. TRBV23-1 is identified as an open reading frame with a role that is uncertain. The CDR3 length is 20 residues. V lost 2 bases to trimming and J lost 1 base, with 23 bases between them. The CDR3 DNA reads TGCGCCAGCAGTCAAAAACCGGGACAACCGACTAGGGGGAACACCGGGGAGCTGTTTTTT. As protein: CASSQKPGQPTRGNTGELFF.

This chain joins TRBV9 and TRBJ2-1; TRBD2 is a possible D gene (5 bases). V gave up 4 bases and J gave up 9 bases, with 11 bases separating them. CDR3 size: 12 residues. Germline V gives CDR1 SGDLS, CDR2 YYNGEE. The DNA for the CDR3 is TGTGCCAGCAGCCTCAGCGGTCTTGAGCAGTTCTTC. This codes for CASSLSGLEQFF.

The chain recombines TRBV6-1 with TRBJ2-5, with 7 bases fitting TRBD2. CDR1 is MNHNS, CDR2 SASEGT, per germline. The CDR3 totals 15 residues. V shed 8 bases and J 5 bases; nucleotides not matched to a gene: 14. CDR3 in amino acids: CASLKGAGAWETQYF. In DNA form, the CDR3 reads TGTGCCAGCCTAAAAGGGGCGGGAGCGTGGGAGACCCAGTACTTC.

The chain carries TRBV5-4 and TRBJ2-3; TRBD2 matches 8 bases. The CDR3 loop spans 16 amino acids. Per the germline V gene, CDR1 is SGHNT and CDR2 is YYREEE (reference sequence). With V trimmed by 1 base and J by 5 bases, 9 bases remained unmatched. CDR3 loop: CASSLISGGPRDTQYF. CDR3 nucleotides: TGTGCCAGCAGCTTGATATCGGGAGGGCCGAGAGATACGCAGTATTTT.

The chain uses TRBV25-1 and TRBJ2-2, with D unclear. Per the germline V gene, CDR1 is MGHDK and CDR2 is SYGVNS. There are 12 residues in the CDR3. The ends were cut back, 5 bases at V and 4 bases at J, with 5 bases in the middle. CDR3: CASSSGTGELFF. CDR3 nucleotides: TGTGCCAGCAGTAGTGGCACCGGGGAGCTGTTTTTT.

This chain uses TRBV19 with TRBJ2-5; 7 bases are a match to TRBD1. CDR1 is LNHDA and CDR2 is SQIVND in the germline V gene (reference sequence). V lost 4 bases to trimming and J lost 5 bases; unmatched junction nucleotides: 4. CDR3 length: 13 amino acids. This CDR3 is CASSNGRGETQYF. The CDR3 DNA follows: TGTGCCAGTAGTAATGGCAGGGGGGAGACCCAGTACTTC.

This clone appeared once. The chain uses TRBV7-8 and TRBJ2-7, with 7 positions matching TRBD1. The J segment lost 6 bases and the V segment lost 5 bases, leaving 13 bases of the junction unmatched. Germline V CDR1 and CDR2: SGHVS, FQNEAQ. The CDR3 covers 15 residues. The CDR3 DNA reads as TGTGCCAGCAGCCAAGGGGGCAGGGGGACGCGCGAGCAGTACTTC. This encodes CASSQGGRGTREQYF.

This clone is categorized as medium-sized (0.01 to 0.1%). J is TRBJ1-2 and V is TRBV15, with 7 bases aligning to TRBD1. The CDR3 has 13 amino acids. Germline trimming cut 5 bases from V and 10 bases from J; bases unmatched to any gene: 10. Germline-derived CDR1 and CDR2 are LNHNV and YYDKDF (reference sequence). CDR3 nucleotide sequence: TGTGCCACCAGCTGGGCTGAGGGGGCGTTCTACACCTTC. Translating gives CATSWAEGAFYTF.

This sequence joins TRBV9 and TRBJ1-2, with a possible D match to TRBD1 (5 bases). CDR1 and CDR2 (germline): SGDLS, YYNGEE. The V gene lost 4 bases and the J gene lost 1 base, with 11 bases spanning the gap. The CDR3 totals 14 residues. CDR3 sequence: CASSTRTSNYGYTF. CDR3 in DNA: TGTGCCAGCAGCACACGGACAAGTAACTATGGCTACACCTTC. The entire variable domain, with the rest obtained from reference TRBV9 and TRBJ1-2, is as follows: DSGVTQTPKHLITATGQRVTLRCSPRSGDLSVYWYQQSLDQGLQFLIQYYNGEERAKGNILERFSAQQFPDLHSELNLSSLELGDSALYFCASSTRTSNYGYTFGSGTRLTVV.

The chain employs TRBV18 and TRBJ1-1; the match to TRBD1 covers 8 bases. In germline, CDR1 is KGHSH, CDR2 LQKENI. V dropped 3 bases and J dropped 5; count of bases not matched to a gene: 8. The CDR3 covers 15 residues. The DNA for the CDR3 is TGTGCCAGCTCACCTAAGGACAGGGCGAAGACTGAAGCTTTCTTT. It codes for CASSPKDRAKTEAFF.

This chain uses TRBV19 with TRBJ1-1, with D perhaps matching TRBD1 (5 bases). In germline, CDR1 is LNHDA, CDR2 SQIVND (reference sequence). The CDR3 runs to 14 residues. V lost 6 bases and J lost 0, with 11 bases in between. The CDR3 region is CASRGGIVNTEAFF. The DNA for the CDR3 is TGTGCCAGTAGGGGGGGGATCGTGAACACTGAAGCTTTCTTT.

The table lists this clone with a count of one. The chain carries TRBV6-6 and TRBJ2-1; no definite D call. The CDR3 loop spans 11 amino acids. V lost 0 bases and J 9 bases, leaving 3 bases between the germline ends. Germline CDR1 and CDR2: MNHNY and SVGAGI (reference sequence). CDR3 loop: CASSYSTEQFF. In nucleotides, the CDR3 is TGTGCCAGCAGTTACTCGACTGAGCAGTTCTTC.

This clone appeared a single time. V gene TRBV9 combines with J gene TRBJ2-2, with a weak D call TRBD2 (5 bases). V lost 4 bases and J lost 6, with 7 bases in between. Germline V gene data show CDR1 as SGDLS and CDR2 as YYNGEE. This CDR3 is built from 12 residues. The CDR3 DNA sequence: TGTGCCAGCAGCCGGCGGGCCGGGGAGCTGTTTTTT. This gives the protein CASSRRAGELFF. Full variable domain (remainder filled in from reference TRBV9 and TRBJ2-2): DSGVTQTPKHLITATGQRVTLRCSPRSGDLSVYWYQQSLDQGLQFLIQYYNGEERAKGNILERFSAQQFPDLHSELNLSSLELGDSALYFCASSRRAGELFFGEGSRLTVL.

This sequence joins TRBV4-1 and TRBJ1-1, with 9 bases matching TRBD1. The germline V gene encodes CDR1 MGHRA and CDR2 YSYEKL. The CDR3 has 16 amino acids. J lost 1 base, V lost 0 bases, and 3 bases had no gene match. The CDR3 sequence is CASSQELGQGNTEAFF. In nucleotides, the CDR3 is TGCGCCAGCAGCCAAGAGCTGGGACAGGGGAACACTGAAGCTTTCTTT.

The CDR3 DNA reads as TGCGCCAGCAGTGAGTCAGGAGCGATCAATCAGCCCCAGCATTTT. It specifies CASSESGAINQPQHF. The V gene is TRBV10-2, the J gene TRBJ1-5; no firm D call. The CDR3 is 15 residues long. Trimming removed 0 bases at V and 3 bases at J, with 9 bases between. Germline V lookup: CDR1 WSHSY, CDR2 SAAADI.

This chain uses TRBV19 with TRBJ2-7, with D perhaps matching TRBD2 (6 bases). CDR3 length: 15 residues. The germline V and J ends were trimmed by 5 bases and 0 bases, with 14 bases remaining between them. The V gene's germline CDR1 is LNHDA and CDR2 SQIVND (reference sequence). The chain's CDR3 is CASSPIHGGSYEQYF. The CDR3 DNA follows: TGTGCCAGTAGTCCCATTCACGGGGGCTCCTACGAGCAGTACTTC. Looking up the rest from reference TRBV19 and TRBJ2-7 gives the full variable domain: DGGITQSPKYLFRKEGQNVTLSCEQNLNHDAMYWYRQDPGQGLRLIYYSQIVNDFQKGDIAEGYSVSREKKESFPLTVTSAQKNPTAFYLCASSPIHGGSYEQYFGPGTRLTVT.

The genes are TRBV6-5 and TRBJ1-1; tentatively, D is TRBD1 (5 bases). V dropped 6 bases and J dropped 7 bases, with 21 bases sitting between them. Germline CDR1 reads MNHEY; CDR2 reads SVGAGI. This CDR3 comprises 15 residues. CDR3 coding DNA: TGTGCCAGCAGCCGTTACTCGTCAGGGCTTGGTGAAGCTTTCTTT. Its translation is CASSRYSSGLGEAFF.

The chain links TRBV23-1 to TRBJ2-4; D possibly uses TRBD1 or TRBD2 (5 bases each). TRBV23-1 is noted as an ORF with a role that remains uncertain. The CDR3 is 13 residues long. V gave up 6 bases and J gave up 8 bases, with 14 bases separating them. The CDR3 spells CASRGPGVDIQYF. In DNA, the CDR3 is TGCGCCAGCAGGGGACCCGGAGTAGACATTCAGTACTTC.

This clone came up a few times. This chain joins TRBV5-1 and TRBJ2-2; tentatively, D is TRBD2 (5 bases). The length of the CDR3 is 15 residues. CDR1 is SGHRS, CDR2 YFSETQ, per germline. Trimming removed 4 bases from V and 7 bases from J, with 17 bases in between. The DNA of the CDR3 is TGCGCCAGCAGCCAAGGACTTACCCCTAACGGGGAGCTGTTTTTT. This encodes CASSQGLTPNGELFF.

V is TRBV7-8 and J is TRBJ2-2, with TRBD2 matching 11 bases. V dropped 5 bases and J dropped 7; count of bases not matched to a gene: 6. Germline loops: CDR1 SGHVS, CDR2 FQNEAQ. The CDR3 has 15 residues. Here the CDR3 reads CASSRTSGPFGELFF. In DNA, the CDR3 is TGTGCCAGCAGCCGGACTAGCGGGCCATTCGGGGAGCTGTTTTTT.

The CDR3: CASSIGQQAFF. In nucleotides, the CDR3 is TGTGCCAGTAGTATCGGGCAGCAAGCTTTCTTT. The chain couples TRBV19 to TRBJ1-1; D is undetermined. CDR1 is LNHDA, CDR2 SQIVND, per germline (reference sequence). The V end was cut by 3 bases, the J end by 9 bases, with 8 bases between. The length of the CDR3 is 11 residues.

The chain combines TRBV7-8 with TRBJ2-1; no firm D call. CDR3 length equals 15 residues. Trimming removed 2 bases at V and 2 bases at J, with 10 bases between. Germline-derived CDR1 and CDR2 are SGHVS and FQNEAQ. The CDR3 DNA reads TGTGCCAGCAGCTTATATGGCGGAACCTACAATGAGCAGTTCTTC. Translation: CASSLYGGTYNEQFF. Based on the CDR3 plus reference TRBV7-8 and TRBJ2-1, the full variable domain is GAGVSQSPRYKVAKRGQDVALRCDPISGHVSLFWYQQALGQGPEFLTYFQNEAQLDKSGLPSDRFFAERPEGSVSTLKIQRTQQEDSAVYLCASSLYGGTYNEQFFGPGTRLTVL.

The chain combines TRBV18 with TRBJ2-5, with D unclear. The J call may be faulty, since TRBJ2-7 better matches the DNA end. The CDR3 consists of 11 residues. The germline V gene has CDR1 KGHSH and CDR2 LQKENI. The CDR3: CASSPGDEQYF. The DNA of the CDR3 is TGTGCCAGCTCACCAGGGGACGAGCAGTACTTC.

The CDR3 is CASSLPGLPNNEQFF. The CDR3 nucleotides are TGTGCCAGCAGCTTACCGGGACTACCCAACAATGAGCAGTTCTTC. The chain couples TRBV7-2 to TRBJ2-1, with 7 nucleotides matching TRBD2. Germline CDR1 SGHTA, CDR2 FQGNSA. Trimming cost V 2 bases and J 5 bases; bases outside gene matches: 6. This CDR3 contains 15 residues.

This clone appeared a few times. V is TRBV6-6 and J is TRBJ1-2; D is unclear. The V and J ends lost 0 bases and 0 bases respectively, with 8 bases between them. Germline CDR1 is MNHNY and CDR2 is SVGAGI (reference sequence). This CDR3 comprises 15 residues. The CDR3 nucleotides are TGTGCCAGCAGTTACTCGGCCTCAGCTAACTATGGCTACACCTTC. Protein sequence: CASSYSASANYGYTF.

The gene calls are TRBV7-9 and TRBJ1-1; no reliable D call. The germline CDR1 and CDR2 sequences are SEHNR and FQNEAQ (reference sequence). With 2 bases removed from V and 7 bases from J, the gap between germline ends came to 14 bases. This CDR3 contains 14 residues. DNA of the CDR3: TGTGCCAGCAGCTTATTTTGGGAGGAGGGTGAAGCTTTCTTT. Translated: CASSLFWEEGEAFF.

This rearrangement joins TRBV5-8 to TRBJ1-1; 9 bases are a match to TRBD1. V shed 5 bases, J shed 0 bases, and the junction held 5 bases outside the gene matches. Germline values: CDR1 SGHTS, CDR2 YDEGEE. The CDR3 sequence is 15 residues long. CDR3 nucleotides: TGTGCCAGCAGATACCGGACAGGGGTGAACACTGAAGCTTTCTTT. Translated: CASRYRTGVNTEAFF.